Here is one TCR beta chain with its context. This CDR3 comprises 8 residues. V was shortened by 10 bases and J by 5 bases, with 3 bases between the two germline ends. CDR1 is SNHLY, CDR2 FYNNEI, per germline. This specimen comes from a study of blood T cell repertoires in COVID-19. The assay was immunoSEQ multiplex PCR, and TCRdb's table has in-frame clones only and misses some. Of roughly 290,000 clones in the sample, around nine tenths were seen once. The rearrangement links TRBV2 to TRBJ2-7; no firm D call. This TCR came from a woman aged 40 to 50 who had recovered from COVID-19. Sequenced material: PBMCs or T cells enriched from blood (not recorded which). CDR3 sequence reads: CATNEQYF. The DNA of the CDR3 is TGTGCCACCAACGAGCAGTACTTC.